This is a list of T cell receptor beta chains from one sample in a study of CD8 T cells in Susac syndrome. TCRdb reanalysed the immunoSEQ multiplex PCR reads using MiXCR and keeps one entry per CDR3 protein. This sample carries 200,000 to 250,000 distinct CDR3 sequences, 94% of them seen once, and the ten largest clones take 0.15%. What was sequenced was CD4+ T cells from PBMCs. Every receptor here comes from a human donor with Susac syndrome. CDR3s include the opening cysteine and the closing phenylalanine or tryptophan. Each record gives: D gene, clone size, J gene, V gene, CDR3 length, CDR3 DNA, CDR3 protein. D genes are given only for firm matches. Size values are once, few and many counts, or a class for expanded clones, and some rows have none.

TRBD1 | NA | TRBJ2-7 | TRBV18 | 14 | TGTGCCAGCTCAACGACAGGGGGGGGATACGAGCAGTACTTC | CASSTTGGGYEQYF
TRBD1 | NA | TRBJ1-5 | TRBV25-1 | 14 | TGTGCCAGCAGTGCCCTGGACAGGGTTCAGCCCCAGCATTTT | CASSALDRVQPQHF
NA | NA | TRBJ1-6 | TRBV5-8 | 13 | TGTGCCAGCATCGACCTTAGGAATTCACCCCTCCACTTT | CASIDLRNSPLHF
NA | once | TRBJ1-1 | TRBV12-3/TRBV12-4 | 10 | TGTGCCAGCAGCCCCCTACCTGCTTTCTTT | CASSPLPAFF
NA | NA | TRBJ1-5 | TRBV7-2 | 13 | TGTGCCAGCAGCCAGTCCCCCAATCAGCCCCAGCATTTT | CASSQSPNQPQHF
NA | NA | TRBJ2-5 | TRBV30 | 13 | TGTGCCTGGAGTGCCGGGTTCGGGGAGACCCAGTACTTC | CAWSAGFGETQYF
NA | once | TRBJ1-1 | TRBV3-1 | 14 | TGTGCCAGCAGCCAAGGGGTCGGGGAACTAGGAGCTTTCTTT | CASSQGVGELGAFF
TRBD1 | NA | TRBJ2-4 | TRBV7-2 | 18 | TGTGCCAGCAGCGACGGGACAGGGGGCCTGGGAGCCAAAAACATTCAGTACTTC | CASSDGTGGLGAKNIQYF
NA | once | TRBJ2-7 | TRBV5-1 | 12 | TGCGCCAGCAGCCCGACAGGTTACGAGCAGTACTTC | CASSPTGYEQYF
NA | NA | TRBJ1-3 | TRBV18 | 13 | TGTGCCACCGAAGGAAGCTCTGGAAACACCATATATTTT | CATEGSSGNTIYF
TRBD1 | NA | TRBJ1-5 | TRBV5-1 | 16 | TGCGCCAGCAGCGCCGGGACAGGGGATGGTGATCAGCCCCAGCATTTT | CASSAGTGDGDQPQHF
NA | NA | TRBJ1-6 | TRBV9 | 13 | TGTGCCAGCAGCGGACTAGGGAATTCACCCCTCCACTTT | CASSGLGNSPLHF
NA | few | TRBJ1-6 | TRBV7-8 | 13 | TGTGCCAGCAGCTTAGGACAGAATTCACCCCTCCACTTT | CASSLGQNSPLHF
NA | NA | TRBJ1-5 | TRBV20-1 | 17 | TGCAGTGCTAGAGATCAAAGGACAGAGTATAGCAATCAGCCCCAGCATTTT | CSARDQRTEYSNQPQHF
TRBD2 | NA | TRBJ2-3 | TRBV20-1 | 15 | TGCAGTGCTAGAGAAGCGGGGGGGCAAGGAGATACGCAGTATTTT | CSAREAGGQGDTQYF
TRBD1 | NA | TRBJ1-5 | TRBV19 | 15 | TGTGCCAGTAACCGGGACAGCACTAGCAATCAGCCCCAGCATTTT | CASNRDSTSNQPQHF
NA | NA | TRBJ2-2 | TRBV5-1 | 17 | TGCGCCAGCAGCTTGTCGGTCTGGGACGCGAACACCGGGGAGCTGTTTTTT | CASSLSVWDANTGELFF
NA | NA | TRBJ2-7 | TRBV7-8 | 15 | TGTGCCAGCAGCTTAGGTTCCCAGGGTGGGTACGAGCAGTACTTC | CASSLGSQGGYEQYF
NA | NA | TRBJ2-3 | TRBV7-3 | 15 | TGTGCCAGCAGCTTTGGCGGCCCTAGCACAGATACGCAGTATTTT | CASSFGGPSTDTQYF
NA | NA | TRBJ2-3 | TRBV6-6 | 13 | TGTGCCAGCAGTTACCTTGGGGAGGATACGCAGTATTTT | CASSYLGEDTQYF
NA | NA | TRBJ2-6 | TRBV5-1 | 16 | TGCGCCAGCACAGGGACCGGGATCTCTGGGGCCAACGTCCTGACTTTC | CASTGTGISGANVLTF
NA | NA | TRBJ1-5 | TRBV29-1 | 12 | TGCAGCGTCCAGGGCGCCAATCAGCCCCAGCATTTT | CSVQGANQPQHF
NA | NA | TRBJ1-1 | TRBV2 | 13 | TGTGCCAGCAGGAGGGGGTTATCCACTGAAGCTTTCTTT | CASRRGLSTEAFF
TRBD2 | NA | TRBJ2-3 | TRBV4-2 | 17 | TGTGCCAGCAGCCCCAACGGGGCGGGGGGGAGCACAGATACGCAGTATTTT | CASSPNGAGGSTDTQYF
NA | NA | TRBJ1-3 | TRBV20-1 | 12 | TGCAGTGCTAGGAAGTCTGGAAACACCATATATTTT | CSARKSGNTIYF
NA | NA | TRBJ1-2 | TRBV4-3 | 14 | TGCGCCAGCAGCCAAGATTTGGAGGGCTCTGGCTACACCTTC | CASSQDLEGSGYTF
NA | NA | TRBJ2-7 | TRBV30 | 12 | TGTGCCTGGAGGGGCCTTTCCTACGAGCAGTACTTC | CAWRGLSYEQYF
TRBD1 | NA | TRBJ2-3 | TRBV5-8 | 14 | TGTGCCAGCAGCCAACGACAGGGACCAGATACGCAGTATTTT | CASSQRQGPDTQYF
NA | once | TRBJ1-5 | TRBV6-1 | 13 | TGTGCCAGCAGTGAAACGAAGAACCAGCCCCAGCATTTT | CASSETKNQPQHF
NA | NA | TRBJ1-2 | TRBV6-1 | 13 | TGTGCCAGCAGTGAAGGCGTTAACTATGGCTACACCTTC | CASSEGVNYGYTF
NA | NA | TRBJ2-3 | TRBV12-3/TRBV12-4 | 16 | TGTGCCAGCAGTTTGTATATCGGGGGTAGCACAGATACGCAGTATTTT | CASSLYIGGSTDTQYF
NA | NA | TRBJ2-1 | TRBV9 | 15 | TGTGCCAGCAGCGTAGGGCGACTAGCCTACAATGAGCAGTTCTTC | CASSVGRLAYNEQFF
NA | NA | TRBJ1-2 | TRBV29-1 | 14 | TGCAGCGTCCTAAACAGGGTTTCAGACTATGGCTACACCTTC | CSVLNRVSDYGYTF
TRBD1 | once | TRBJ2-7 | TRBV30 | 15 | TGTGCCTGGAGTGCCTTCGGACAGGAAAGGGACGAGCAGTACTTC | CAWSAFGQERDEQYF
NA | NA | TRBJ1-6 | TRBV9 | 13 | TGTGCCAGCAACGAACTTGGGAGGTCACCCCTCCACTTT | CASNELGRSPLHF
NA | NA | TRBJ1-4 | TRBV6-2/TRBV6-3 | 14 | TGTGCCAGCAGTTACATCGGGACTAATGAAAAACTGTTTTTT | CASSYIGTNEKLFF
NA | NA | TRBJ2-5 | TRBV11-2 | 12 | TGTGCCAGCAGCTTAGTTACCGTGACCCAGTACTTC | CASSLVTVTQYF
NA | NA | TRBJ1-1 | TRBV18 | 13 | TGTGCCAGCTCACCGAAGGTGAACACTGAAGCTTTCTTT | CASSPKVNTEAFF
TRBD1 | once | TRBJ2-7 | TRBV10-3 | 13 | TGTGCCATCAGTTGGACAGGGGAGGACGAGCAGTACTTC | CAISWTGEDEQYF
NA | NA | TRBJ2-7 | TRBV6-5 | 14 | TGTGCCAGCAGTTACACAGGGAGGTCCTACGAGCAGTACTTC | CASSYTGRSYEQYF
TRBD1 | NA | TRBJ1-5 | TRBV7-8 | 18 | TGTGCCAGCAGCTTAGCGCGAGGGACAGGGGGCGCGAATCAGCCCCAGCATTTT | CASSLARGTGGANQPQHF
TRBD2 | NA | TRBJ2-7 | TRBV4-3 | 15 | TGCGCCAGCAGCCAGCCCCGGGGGGGGCCCTACGAGCAGTACTTC | CASSQPRGGPYEQYF
NA | NA | TRBJ1-2 | TRBV20-1 | 14 | TGCAGTGCTAGAGACTCGGCCATCCGGGATGGCTACACCTTC | CSARDSAIRDGYTF
NA | once | TRBJ1-5 | TRBV27 | 16 | TGTGCCAGCAGTTTATCGGGGCTTTACAGCAATCAGCCCCAGCATTTT | CASSLSGLYSNQPQHF
TRBD1 | NA | TRBJ1-6 | TRBV5-1 | 16 | TGCGCCAGCAGCTCCAAACAGGGGGCGGAAAATTCACCCCTCCACTTT | CASSSKQGAENSPLHF
NA | NA | TRBJ1-1 | TRBV29-1 | 14 | TGCAGCGCCGATGGTGCCAGCCTGAACACTGAAGCTTTCTTT | CSADGASLNTEAFF
NA | NA | TRBJ1-5 | TRBV4-2 | 14 | TGTGCCAGCAGCCAAGAATCCGGATATCAGCCCCAGCATTTT | CASSQESGYQPQHF
TRBD2 | once | TRBJ2-5 | TRBV2 | 13 | TGTGCCAGCCGGGAGGGCCTGAGGGAGACCCAGTACTTC | CASREGLRETQYF